A selection of T cell receptor beta chains follows, all from one sample in a study of T cell responses to AZD1222 COVID-19 vaccine. Assay: immunoSEQ multiplex PCR; the TCRdb copy retains only in-frame clones and omits some. The table has about 180,000 clones, 70% to 90% seen once; the top ten hold more than 0.4%. Sequenced material: peripheral blood, taken on day 0 of AZD1222 vaccination. These receptors came from an adult in good health. Both conserved end residues are part of each CDR3. The D gene is left open where the match is weak. Clone size is not always given. Where it is, it says once, few, many or a class for expanded clones.

clone size,J gene,V gene,D gene,CDR3 protein,CDR3 DNA
-,TRBJ2-3,TRBV9,-,CASSHETSTDTQYF,TGTGCCAGCTCCCACGAGACCAGCACAGATACGCAGTATTTT
few,TRBJ1-5,TRBV4-1,TRBD1,CASSQDRTGGGGNQPQHF,TGCGCCAGCAGCCAAGATAGGACAGGGGGAGGGGGCAATCAGCCCCAGCATTTT
-,TRBJ2-7,TRBV12-5,TRBD1,CASGFRQGAPSSYEQYF,TGTGCTAGTGGTTTCCGACAGGGGGCTCCAAGCTCCTACGAGCAGTACTTC
-,TRBJ1-5,TRBV6-5,-,CASWRDSNQPQHF,TGTGCCAGCTGGAGGGATAGCAATCAGCCCCAGCATTTT
-,TRBJ1-5,TRBV4-3,TRBD1,CASSQDPWGTGGQPQHF,TGCGCCAGCAGCCAAGATCCGTGGGGAACAGGGGGCCAGCCCCAGCATTTT
-,TRBJ2-4,TRBV2,TRBD1,CASSYRDRANIQYF,TGTGCCAGCAGTTACCGGGACAGGGCAAACATTCAGTACTTC
-,TRBJ2-3,TRBV11-2,TRBD2,CADQDTRTSGTFTDTQYF,TGTGCCGACCAGGACACCAGGACTAGCGGGACCTTCACAGATACGCAGTATTTT
-,TRBJ1-4,TRBV18,-,CASSPPSQGGEKLFF,TGTGCCAGCTCACCACCATCACAGGGAGGGGAAAAACTGTTTTTT
-,TRBJ2-7,TRBV7-2,-,CASSFLLSYEQYF,TGTGCCAGCAGCTTTTTGCTCTCCTACGAGCAGTACTTC
-,TRBJ1-2,TRBV6-5,-,CASSYSRTANYGYTF,TGTGCCAGCAGTTACTCACGGACAGCCAACTATGGCTACACCTTC
-,TRBJ1-1,TRBV2,TRBD1,CASKGTGSRVGTEAFF,TGTGCCAGCAAAGGGACAGGCTCCAGAGTAGGAACTGAAGCTTTCTTT
once,TRBJ1-5,TRBV6-5,-,CASGQDSNQPQHF,TGTGCCAGCGGCCAGGATTCTAATCAGCCCCAGCATTTT
-,TRBJ2-4,TRBV11-1,-,CASSFVPGPWCF,TGTGCCAGCAGCTTCGTCCCGGGACCCTGGTGCTTC
-,TRBJ2-7,TRBV2,TRBD1,CASRQGVYEQYF,TGTGCCAGCAGGCAGGGGGTTTACGAGCAGTACTTC
-,TRBJ1-1,TRBV9,-,CASSGRPGQNTEAFF,TGTGCCAGCAGCGGCCGGCCAGGCCAGAACACTGAAGCTTTCTTT
-,TRBJ1-5,TRBV4-2,-,CASSPLGGLDQPQHF,TGTGCCAGCAGCCCCCTCGGGGGATTGGATCAGCCCCAGCATTTT
-,TRBJ1-4,TRBV5-1,TRBD1,CASSRNQGGTNEKLFF,TGCGCCAGCAGCCGAAACCAAGGGGGCACTAATGAAAAACTGTTTTTT
few,TRBJ1-4,TRBV5-6,-,CASSFLRTDLNEKLFF,TGTGCCAGCAGCTTCCTTCGGACAGATCTTAATGAAAAACTGTTTTTT
-,TRBJ1-2,TRBV3-1/TRBV3-2,-,CASSQGVNNYGYTF,TGTGCCAGCAGCCAAGGGGTGAATAACTATGGCTACACCTTC
many,TRBJ2-7,TRBV7-2,TRBD1,CASSLGTAYYEQYF,TGTGCCAGCAGCTTGGGGACAGCTTACTACGAGCAGTACTTC
-,TRBJ1-2,TRBV28,-,CASRTLRGAGYGYTF,TGTGCCAGCAGGACACTCCGGGGGGCGGGATATGGCTACACCTTC
-,TRBJ2-1,TRBV2,-,CASSGLSGVPYNEQFF,TGTGCCAGCAGTGGACTATCAGGGGTGCCCTACAATGAGCAGTTCTTC